This TCR beta chain stems from a study of blood T cell repertoires in COVID-19. Study-wide context: From T cells, B-cell-depleted T cells, or PBMCs came the material, which was cDNA or gDNA.

TCRdb's copy holds only in-frame clones and misses some; the assay was immunoSEQ multiplex PCR. The table records about 310,000 clones, 85% to 90% of them present only once. Germline V gene data show CDR1 as MGHDK and CDR2 as SYGVNS. The V segment lost 2 bases and the J segment 10 bases; nucleotides outside the gene matches: 9. This CDR3 spans 15 amino acids. It was during active infection that Seattle patients were enrolled and then longitudinally followed. The chain combines TRBV25-1 with TRBJ2-1, with TRBD2 identical over 9 bases. This sequence was found in a woman in her 30s with COVID-19, enrolled during active disease. Sequencing input: peripheral blood. The CDR3: CASSEEASGVKEQFF. The CDR3 bases are TGTGCCAGCAGTGAAGAGGCTAGCGGGGTAAAAGAGCAGTTCTTC.